Following are 10 T cell receptor beta chains from one sample sequenced in a study of metastatic and nonmetastatic thyroid tumors. TCRdb re-called the PCR reads via MiXCR. The profile shows 2,000 to 2,500 clones, roughly 11% of them singletons. Not a single patient had been given any form of treatment at any point before undergoing thyroid surgery. Sequenced sample: tumor tissue. The receptor set was obtained from a female donor with papillary thyroid cancer or a benign thyroid nodule (not recorded which). Some clones in this sample may be carry-over from other donors' samples.

By frequency in the sample, this clone is medium-sized (0.01 to 0.1%). The V gene is TRBV7-3, the J gene TRBJ1-1; tentatively, D is TRBD1 (6 bases). Per germline, CDR1 SGHTA and CDR2 FQGTGA. Between the trimmed V and J ends, which lost 5 bases and 1 base, there was a span of 8 bases. This CDR3 is built from 13 residues. CDR3 DNA: TGTGCCAGCAGCAAGACAGGGAACACTGAAGCTTTCTTT. It yields the protein CASSKTGNTEAFF.

This clone has a count of ten or more. The rearrangement joins TRBV7-9 to TRBJ2-1, with D unclear. Trimming took off 0 bases at V and 4 bases at J, with 16 bases between the two ends. Germline CDR1 and CDR2: SEHNR and FQNEAQ (reference sequence). The CDR3 runs 17 residues. The CDR3 sequence is CASSLARPRNPYNEQFF. DNA for the CDR3: TGTGCCAGCAGCTTAGCGCGCCCCAGGAACCCTTACAATGAGCAGTTCTTC.

The chain employs TRBV27 and TRBJ2-1; weak D call: TRBD2 (6 bases). Germline V gene data show CDR1 as MNHEY and CDR2 as SMNVEV (reference sequence). The CDR3 loop spans 17 amino acids. The V and J ends lost 8 bases and 7 bases respectively, with 27 bases between them. The CDR3 region is CASSGGAGPGSCNEQFF. The DNA of the CDR3 is TGTGCCAGCTCCGGAGGGGCAGGCCCCGGCTCCTGTAATGAGCAGTTCTTC.

This clone was detected only a few times. This may be a read error: a much more frequent sequence differs by one nucleotide. CDR3 region: CAISGGGVTESFF. The CDR3 DNA follows: TGTGCCATCAGCGGGGGGGGTGTCACTGAATCTTTCTTT. This chain connects TRBV10-3 to TRBJ1-1; the D gene is possibly TRBD1 (5 bases). Germline V gene lookup returns CDR1 ENHRY and CDR2 SYGVKD. The CDR3 is 13 amino acids.

This sequence joins TRBV11-2 and TRBJ2-2; D is possibly TRBD1 or TRBD2 (5 bases each). This CDR3 contains 18 residues. V lost 5 bases to trimming and J lost 7 bases, with 26 bases between them. Germline CDR1 reads SGHAT; CDR2 reads FQNNGV. In DNA, the CDR3 is TGTGCCAGCAGCCCCTCCGCGGCGGTGCCGGGGCTGGGCGGGGAGCTGTTTTTT. Amino acids: CASSPSAAVPGLGGELFF.

The chain combines TRBV10-3 with TRBJ1-1, with TRBD1 as a possible D gene (5 bases). Germline CDR1 is ENHRY and CDR2 is SYGVKD. This CDR3 is built from 15 residues. Trimming removed 6 bases at V and 4 bases at J, with 18 bases between. CDR3 loop: CAISGGGGGVTEAFF. The CDR3 DNA reads TGTGCCATCAGCGGGGGGGGGGGTGGTGTCACTGAAGCTTTCTTT.

This clone came up many times. The J gene is TRBJ2-5, the V gene TRBV18; 12 bases line up with TRBD2. The V and J ends lost 6 bases and 7 bases, in that order; junction bases with no gene match: 9. This CDR3 region has 15 residues. The germline CDR1 and CDR2 sequences are KGHSH and LQKENI. DNA of the CDR3: TGTGCCAGCTCTCCGACTAGCGGGGGATTTGGGACCCAGTACTTC. Protein: CASSPTSGGFGTQYF.

Turning to this clone: Different DNA sequences within this sample yield the same CDR3. This chain links TRBV18 with TRBJ1-1; 8 bases align to TRBD1. The CDR3 sequence is 18 residues long. The germline V gene encodes CDR1 KGHSH and CDR2 LQKENI. Trimming removed 2 bases from V and 0 bases from J; junction bases left unmatched: 11. CDR3 in amino acids: CASSPIQGGISMNTEAFF. The CDR3 region has the DNA TGTGCCAGCTCACCAATACAGGGGGGTATTTCGATGAACACTGAAGCTTTCTTT.

By share, this clone ranks as medium-sized. The V and J genes are TRBV7-6 and TRBJ2-7; D is uncertain. Per germline, CDR1 SGHVS and CDR2 FNYEAQ. The CDR3 extends over 14 amino acids. Trimming shortened V by 1 base and J by 7 bases, and 14 bases separated the two germline ends. The CDR3 loop reads CASSLEVRDEEQYF. The CDR3 nucleotides are TGTGCCAGCAGCTTAGAGGTTAGGGATGAAGAGCAGTACTTC.

This clone was seen ten or more times. The chain links TRBV10-3 to TRBJ1-4; D is uncertain. This CDR3 contains 13 residues. Trimming cost V 6 bases and J 8 bases, with 13 bases left between them. The V gene's germline CDR1 is ENHRY and CDR2 SYGVKD. The CDR3 here is CAIRSPEGEKLFF. The DNA of the CDR3 is TGTGCCATCAGGTCGCCAGAAGGGGAAAAACTGTTTTTT.